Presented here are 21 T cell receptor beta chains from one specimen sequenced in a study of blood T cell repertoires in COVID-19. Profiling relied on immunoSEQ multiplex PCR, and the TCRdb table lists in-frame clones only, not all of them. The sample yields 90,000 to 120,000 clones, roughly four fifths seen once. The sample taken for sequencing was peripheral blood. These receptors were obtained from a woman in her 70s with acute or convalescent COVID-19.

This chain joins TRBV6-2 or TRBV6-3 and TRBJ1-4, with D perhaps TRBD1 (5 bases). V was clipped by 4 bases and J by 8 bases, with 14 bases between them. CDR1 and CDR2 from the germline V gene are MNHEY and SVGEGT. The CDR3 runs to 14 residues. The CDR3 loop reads CASSFGPGYEKLFF. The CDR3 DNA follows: TGTGCCAGCAGTTTCGGCCCAGGGTACGAAAAACTGTTTTTT.

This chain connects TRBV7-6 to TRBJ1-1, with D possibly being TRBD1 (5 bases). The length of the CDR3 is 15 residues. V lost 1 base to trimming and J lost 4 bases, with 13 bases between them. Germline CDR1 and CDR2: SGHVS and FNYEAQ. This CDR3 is CASSLDSLGGTEAFF. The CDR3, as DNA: TGTGCCAGCAGCTTAGATTCTTTGGGGGGCACTGAAGCTTTCTTT. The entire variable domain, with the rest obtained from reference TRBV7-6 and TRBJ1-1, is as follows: GAGVSQSPRYKVTKRGQDVALRCDPISGHVSLYWYRQALGQGPEFLTYFNYEAQQDKSGLPNDRFSAERPEGSISTLTIQRTEQRDSAMYRCASSLDSLGGTEAFFGQGTRLTVV.

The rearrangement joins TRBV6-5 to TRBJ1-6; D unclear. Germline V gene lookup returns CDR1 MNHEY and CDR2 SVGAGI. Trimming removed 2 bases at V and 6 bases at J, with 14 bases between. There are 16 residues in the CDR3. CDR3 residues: CASSYAGVQINSPLHF. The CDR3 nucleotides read TGTGCCAGCAGTTACGCCGGGGTACAAATTAATTCACCCCTCCACTTT.

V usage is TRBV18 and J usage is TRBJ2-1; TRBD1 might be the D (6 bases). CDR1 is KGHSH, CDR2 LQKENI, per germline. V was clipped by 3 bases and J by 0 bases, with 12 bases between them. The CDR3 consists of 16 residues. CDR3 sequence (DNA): TGTGCCAGCTCACCTACAGGGTCCCTCTCCTACAATGAGCAGTTCTTC. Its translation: CASSPTGSLSYNEQFF.

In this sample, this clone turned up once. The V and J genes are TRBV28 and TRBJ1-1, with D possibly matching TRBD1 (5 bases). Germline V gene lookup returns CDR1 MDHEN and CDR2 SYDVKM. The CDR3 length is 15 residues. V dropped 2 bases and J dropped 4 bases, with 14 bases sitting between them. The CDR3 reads CASSLALRGGTEAFF. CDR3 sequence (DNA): TGTGCCAGCAGTTTAGCGCTACGGGGGGGCACTGAAGCTTTCTTT.

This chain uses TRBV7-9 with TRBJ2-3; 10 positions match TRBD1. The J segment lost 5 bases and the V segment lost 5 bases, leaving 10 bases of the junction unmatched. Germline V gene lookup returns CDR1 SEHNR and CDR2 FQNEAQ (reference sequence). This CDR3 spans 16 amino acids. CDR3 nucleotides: TGTGCCAGCAGCCCTCGCCGACAGGGGGCAGGAGATACGCAGTATTTT. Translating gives CASSPRRQGAGDTQYF.

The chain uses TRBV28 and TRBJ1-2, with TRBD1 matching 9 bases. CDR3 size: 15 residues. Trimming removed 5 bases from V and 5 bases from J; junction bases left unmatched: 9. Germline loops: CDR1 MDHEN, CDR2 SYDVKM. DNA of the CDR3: TGTGCCAGCAGTCGTCCCGGGACAGGGTTTTATGGCTACACCTTC. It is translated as CASSRPGTGFYGYTF.

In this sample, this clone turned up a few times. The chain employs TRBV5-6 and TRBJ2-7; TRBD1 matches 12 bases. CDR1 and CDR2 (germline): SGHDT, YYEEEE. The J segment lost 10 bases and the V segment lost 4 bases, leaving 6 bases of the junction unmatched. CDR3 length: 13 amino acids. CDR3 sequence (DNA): TGTGCCAGCAGCCTAGGGACAGGGGGCGGACAGTACGTC. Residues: CASSLGTGGGQYV.

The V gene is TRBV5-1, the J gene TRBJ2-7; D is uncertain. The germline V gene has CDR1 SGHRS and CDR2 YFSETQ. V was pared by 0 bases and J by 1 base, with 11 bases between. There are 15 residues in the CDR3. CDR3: CASSLGPGGSYEQYV. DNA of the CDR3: TGCGCCAGCAGCTTGGGCCCAGGTGGTTCCTACGAGCAGTACGTC.

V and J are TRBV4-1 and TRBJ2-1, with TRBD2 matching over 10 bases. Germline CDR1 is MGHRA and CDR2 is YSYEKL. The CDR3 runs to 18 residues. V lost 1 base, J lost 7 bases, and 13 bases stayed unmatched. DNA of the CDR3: TGCGCCAGCAGCCAAGGTCTCGCGCTAGCGGGAGATCGTAATGAGCAGTTCTTC. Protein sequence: CASSQGLALAGDRNEQFF.

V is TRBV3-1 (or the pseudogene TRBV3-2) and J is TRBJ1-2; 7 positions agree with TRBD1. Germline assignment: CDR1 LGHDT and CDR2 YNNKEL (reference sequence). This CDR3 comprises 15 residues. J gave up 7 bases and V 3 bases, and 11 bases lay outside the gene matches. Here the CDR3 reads CASSQRDTGEAGYTF. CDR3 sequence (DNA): TGTGCCAGCAGCCAGAGAGACACAGGGGAGGCTGGCTACACCTTC.

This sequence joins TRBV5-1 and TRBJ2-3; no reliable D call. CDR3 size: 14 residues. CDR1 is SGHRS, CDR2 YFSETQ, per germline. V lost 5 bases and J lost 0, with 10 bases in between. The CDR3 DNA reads TGCGCCAGCAGGGAACAGCCTAGCACAGATACGCAGTATTTT. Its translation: CASREQPSTDTQYF. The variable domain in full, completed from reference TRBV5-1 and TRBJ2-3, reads KAGVTQTPRYLIKTRGQQVTLSCSPISGHRSVSWYQQTPGQGLQFLFEYFSETQRNKGNFPGRFSGRQFSNSRSEMNVSTLELGDSALYLCASREQPSTDTQYFGPGTRLTVL.

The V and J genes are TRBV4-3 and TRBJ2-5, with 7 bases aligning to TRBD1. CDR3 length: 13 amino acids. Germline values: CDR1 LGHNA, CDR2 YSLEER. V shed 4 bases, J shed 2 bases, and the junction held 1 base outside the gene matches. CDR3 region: CASSPQGQETQYF. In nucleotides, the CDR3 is TGCGCCAGCAGCCCACAGGGGCAAGAGACCCAGTACTTC.

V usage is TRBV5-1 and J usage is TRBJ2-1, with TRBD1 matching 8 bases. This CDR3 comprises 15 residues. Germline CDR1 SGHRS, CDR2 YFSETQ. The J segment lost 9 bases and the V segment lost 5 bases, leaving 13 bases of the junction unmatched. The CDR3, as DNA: TGCGCCAGCAGGGCCGGGACAGGAGGGGGAAGTGAGCAGTTCTTC. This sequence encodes CASRAGTGGGSEQFF.

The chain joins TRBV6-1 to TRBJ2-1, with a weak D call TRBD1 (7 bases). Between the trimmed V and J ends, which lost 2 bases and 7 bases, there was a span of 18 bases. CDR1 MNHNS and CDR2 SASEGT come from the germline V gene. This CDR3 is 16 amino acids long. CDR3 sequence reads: CASSETGRGEVNEQFF. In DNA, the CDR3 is TGTGCCAGCAGTGAAACTGGCAGGGGGGAAGTAAATGAGCAGTTCTTC.

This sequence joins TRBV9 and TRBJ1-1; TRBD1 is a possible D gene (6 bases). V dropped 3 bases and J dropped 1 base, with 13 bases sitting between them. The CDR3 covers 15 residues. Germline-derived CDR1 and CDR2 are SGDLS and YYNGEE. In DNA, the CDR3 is TGTGCCAGCAGCGATTACGGGACACCGAACACTGAAGCTTTCTTT. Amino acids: CASSDYGTPNTEAFF.

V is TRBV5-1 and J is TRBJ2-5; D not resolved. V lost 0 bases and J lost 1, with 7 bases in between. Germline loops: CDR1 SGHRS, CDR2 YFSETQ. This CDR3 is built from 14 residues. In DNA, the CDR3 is TGCGCCAGCAGCTTGGGAGCAATCCAAGAGACCCAGTACTTC. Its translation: CASSLGAIQETQYF.

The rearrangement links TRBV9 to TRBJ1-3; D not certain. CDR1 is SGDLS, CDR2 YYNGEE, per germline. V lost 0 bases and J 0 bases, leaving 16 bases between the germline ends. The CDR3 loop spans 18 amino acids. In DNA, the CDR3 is TGTGCCAGCAGCGTAGATGGAGGGCCCTCGAGCTCTGGAAACACCATATATTTT. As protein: CASSVDGGPSSSGNTIYF.

CDR3 sequence (DNA): TGTGCCAGCAGTCCAAAGGCACAGGGAGGGGGCTACACCTTC. Translation: CASSPKAQGGGYTF. This chain uses TRBV27 with TRBJ1-2; D might be TRBD1 (6 bases). The CDR3 loop spans 14 amino acids. The germline V and J ends were trimmed by 5 bases and 8 bases, with 18 bases remaining between them. Germline CDR1 MNHEY, CDR2 SMNVEV (reference sequence).

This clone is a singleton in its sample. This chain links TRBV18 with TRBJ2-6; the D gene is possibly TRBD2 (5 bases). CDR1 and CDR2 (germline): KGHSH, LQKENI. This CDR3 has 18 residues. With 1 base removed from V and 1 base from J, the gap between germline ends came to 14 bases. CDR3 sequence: CASSPLPRRGSGANVLTF. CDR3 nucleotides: TGTGCCAGCTCACCACTGCCCCGACGAGGGTCTGGGGCCAACGTCCTGACTTTC.

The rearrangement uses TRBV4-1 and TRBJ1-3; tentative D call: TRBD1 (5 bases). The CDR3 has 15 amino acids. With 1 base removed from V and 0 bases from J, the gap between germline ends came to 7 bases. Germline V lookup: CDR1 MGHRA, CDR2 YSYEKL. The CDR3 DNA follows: TGCGCCAGCAGCCAAGGGGGCATCTCTGGAAACACCATATATTTT. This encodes CASSQGGISGNTIYF.